The text below deals with one T cell receptor beta chain. The sample holds a few counts of this clonotype. The antigen it recognizes is unknown. No much larger clone is present one base from it, and per-base qualities are unavailable. The study was a case-control design nested within a healthcare worker cohort in London, UK, with weekly nasopharyngeal swab PCR tests and blood sampling. Healthcare workers were enrolled in the week of the UK lockdown, from 23 to 31 March 2020, and were followed every week for up to 16 weeks. This specimen belongs to a study of early T cells in non-severe SARS-CoV-2 infection (dated by TCRdb to about 2021). Regarding the research as a whole: Because TCR sequencing relied on bulk RNA taken from unsorted whole blood, pairing of alpha and beta chains was not possible. Summary of the overall study and its limitations: Matching against VDJdb was skewed toward anti-spike CD8 responses, likely underestimated virus-specific expansions, and missed private and CD4 specificities.

The receptor library was made with 5' RACE. These reads were obtained on a NextSeq 500. In the TCR library protocol, unique molecular identifiers were attached to individual cDNA molecules to correct for PCR bias and sequencing error. TCR alpha and beta chains were both sequenced, and the abundances of alpha and beta sequences in each sample were closely correlated with each other. Concerning the study's data processing: Decombinator V4 was used to annotate the V gene, J gene and CDR3 of the TCR sequences. TCRs were defined as expanded if a significant change between any two time points was detected under a Poisson model with p below 0.0001. Abundances of TCRs were expressed as counts per million after normalisation to the total number of TCRs sequenced in each sample. TRAV1-2 paired with TRAJ12, TRAJ20 or TRAJ33 defined MAIT TCRs, while TRAV10 paired with TRAJ18 defined iNKT TCRs. VDJdb, accessed 1 November 2021, was searched for CMV, EBV and SARS-CoV-2 annotated TCRs, excluding TCRs annotated for multiple antigens. The raw public data were reprocessed by TCRdb itself: fastp quality trimming at Q25, MiXCR clonotype calling, in-frame beta chains only. All rows with the same CDR3 protein become a single entry with the most common DNA and genes. The V and J calls come from TCRdb's annotation, not from the publication. The sample table shows some 81,000 distinct CDR3 sequences, and around 8.7% are seen once. The leading ten clones occupy approximately 4.9% of the sample.

Trimming leaves V shorter by 6 bases and J shorter by 1 base, with the junction holding 12 bases beyond the gene matches. Measured from the cysteine to the phenylalanine, the CDR3 is 17 residues long. The DNA shown is the 51-base CDR3, in frame from base 1. In the germline V gene (reference sequence), CDR1 corresponds to LNHDA and CDR2 to SQIVND. Material for sequencing was whole blood. This chain is built from TRBV19 and TRBJ1-2, with 9 junctional bases fitting TRBD1. The receptor was isolated from an adult who was a healthcare worker with PCR-confirmed SARS-CoV-2 infection or an uninfected control (not recorded which). The CDR3 has the sequence CASSRGQGTAFNYGYTF. The DNA sequence reads TGTGCCAGTAGCAGAGGACAGGGGACAGCGTTTAACTATGGCTACACCTTC.